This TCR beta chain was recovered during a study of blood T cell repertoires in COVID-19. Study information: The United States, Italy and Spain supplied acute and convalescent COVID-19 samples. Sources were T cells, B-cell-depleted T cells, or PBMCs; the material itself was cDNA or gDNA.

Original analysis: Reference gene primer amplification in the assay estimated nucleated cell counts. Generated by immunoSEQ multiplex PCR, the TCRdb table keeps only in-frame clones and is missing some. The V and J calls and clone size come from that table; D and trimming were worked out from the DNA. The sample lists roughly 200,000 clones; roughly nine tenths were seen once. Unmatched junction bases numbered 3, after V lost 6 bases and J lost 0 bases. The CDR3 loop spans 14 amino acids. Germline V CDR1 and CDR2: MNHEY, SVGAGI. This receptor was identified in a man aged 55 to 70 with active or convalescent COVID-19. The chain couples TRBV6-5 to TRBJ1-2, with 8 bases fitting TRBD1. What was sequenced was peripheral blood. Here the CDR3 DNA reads TGTGCCAGCAGGAAACAGGGGGCTAACTATGGCTACACCTTC. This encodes CASRKQGANYGYTF.